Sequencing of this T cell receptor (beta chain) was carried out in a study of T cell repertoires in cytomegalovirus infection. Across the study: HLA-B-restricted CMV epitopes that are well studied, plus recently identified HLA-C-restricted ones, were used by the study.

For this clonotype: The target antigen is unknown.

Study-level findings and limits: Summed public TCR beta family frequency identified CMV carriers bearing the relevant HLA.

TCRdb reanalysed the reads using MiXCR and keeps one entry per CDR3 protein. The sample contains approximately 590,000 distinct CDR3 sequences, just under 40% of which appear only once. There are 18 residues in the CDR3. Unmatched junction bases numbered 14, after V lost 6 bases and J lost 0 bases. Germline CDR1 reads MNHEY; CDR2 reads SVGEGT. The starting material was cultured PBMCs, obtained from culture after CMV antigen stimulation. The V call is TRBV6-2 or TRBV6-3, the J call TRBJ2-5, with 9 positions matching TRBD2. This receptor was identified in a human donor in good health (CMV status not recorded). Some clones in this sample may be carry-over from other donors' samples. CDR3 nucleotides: TGTGCCAGCAGGAGGTCCCCCGGGGCGGGGGGGTACCAAGAGACCCAGTACTTC. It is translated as CASRRSPGAGGYQETQYF.